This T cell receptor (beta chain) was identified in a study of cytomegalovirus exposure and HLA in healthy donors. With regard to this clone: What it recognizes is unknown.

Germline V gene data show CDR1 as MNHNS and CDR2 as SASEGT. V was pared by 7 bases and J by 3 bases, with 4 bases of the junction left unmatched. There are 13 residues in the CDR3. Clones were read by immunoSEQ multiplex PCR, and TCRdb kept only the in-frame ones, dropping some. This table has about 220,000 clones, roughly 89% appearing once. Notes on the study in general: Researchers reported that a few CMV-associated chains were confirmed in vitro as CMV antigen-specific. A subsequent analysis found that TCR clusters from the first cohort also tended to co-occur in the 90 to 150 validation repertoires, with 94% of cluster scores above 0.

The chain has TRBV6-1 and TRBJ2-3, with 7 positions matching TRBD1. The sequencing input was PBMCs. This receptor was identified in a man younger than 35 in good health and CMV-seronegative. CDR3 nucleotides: TGTGCCAGCACCAGACAGGGAACAGATACGCAGTATTTT. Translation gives CASTRQGTDTQYF.